Given below is one T cell receptor beta chain in context. The antigen is undetermined. Time point in this sample: blood 2 weeks post-SBRT. Treatment in this sample: 15 Gy SBRT to primary tumor, nephrectomy 4 weeks later. Radiation-treated patients gave blood at baseline, week 2 and week 4. The tumor was a clear cell renal cell carcinoma. The data stem from a study of radiation and T cells in renal cell carcinoma. Turning to the study itself: Nephrectomy followed 15 Gy stereotactic body radiation by 4 weeks. Study-wide results and caveats: In blood, top tumor clones expanded by 2 weeks, shrinking by 4.

Assay used: immunoSEQ multiplex PCR; TCRdb lists only in-frame clones, some missing. The table has 120,000 or so clones, around 82% seen once. The TCR comes from a man aged 45-60 years with renal cell carcinoma. The specimen comprised blood, sampled from a patient whose treatment included radiotherapy and nephrectomy.

The CDR3 coding sequence is TGTGCCTGGAAGACAAGGGACAGGGGGAATCAGCCCCAGCATTTT. It translates to CAWKTRDRGNQPQHF. V usage is TRBV30 and J usage is TRBJ1-5, with 11 bases fitting TRBD1. V shed 4 bases, J shed 4 bases, and the junction held 6 bases outside the gene matches. This CDR3 has 15 residues. Germline CDR1 reads GTSNPN; CDR2 reads SVGIG (reference sequence).